This T cell receptor beta chain was sequenced in a study of T-cell memory formation after mild COVID-19. Study-level points and caveats: The authors left the SARS-CoV-2 specificity of second-wave clones peaking on day 37 unconfirmed. In pre-infection memory, a portion of responding clones appeared, which suggested that cross-reactive memory joined.

5'RACE primed from the constant segment yielded TCR alpha and TCR beta cDNA libraries bearing sample barcodes and UMIs. TCRdb itself ran the 5' RACE reads through MiXCR, one entry per CDR3 protein. The repertoire includes almost 550,000 distinct CDR3 sequences, roughly 22% of them detected once, and 12% sits in the top ten. Note on this clonotype: Its antigen is currently unknown.

The clonotype originates from an adult woman who had mild COVID-19 (a few samples of this study predate the infection). Cell type and time point are not known. The sequenced sample consisted of PBMCs or a T cell subset sorted from them (not recorded which).

The CDR3 is CASSYLYTQYF. Here the CDR3 DNA reads TGTGCCAGCAGTTACTTGTATACGCAGTATTTT. The chain joins TRBV6-2 or TRBV6-3 to TRBJ2-3; no clear D gene. CDR1 is MNHEY and CDR2 is SVGEGT in the germline V gene. The CDR3 consists of 11 residues. Trimming stripped 1 base from V and 7 bases from J, with 3 bases between.